These 32 T cell receptor beta chains originate from one sample sequenced in a study of blood T cell repertoires in COVID-19. Generated by immunoSEQ multiplex PCR, the TCRdb table keeps only in-frame clones and is missing some. This table has a few hundred thousand clones, roughly 87% appearing once. What was sequenced was peripheral blood. The source of these receptors is a woman aged 50 to 65 who had recovered from COVID-19.

This chain connects TRBV28 to TRBJ1-4, with D tentatively TRBD1 (6 bases). The V gene lost 5 bases and the J gene lost 0 bases, with 13 bases spanning the gap. The CDR3 extends over 16 amino acids. Germline lookup yields CDR1 MDHEN and CDR2 SYDVKM. The CDR3 nucleotides are TGTGCCAGCAGTCTAACCCGACAGGCAACTAATGAAAAACTGTTTTTT. It is translated as CASSLTRQATNEKLFF.

This clone was counted a few times. The chain combines TRBV30 with TRBJ1-5; no clear D gene. The CDR3 runs 13 residues. V shed 3 bases and J shed 2 bases, with 8 bases lying between them. Germline loops: CDR1 GTSNPN, CDR2 SVGIG (reference sequence). CDR3 sequence: CAWRSPGNQPQHF. CDR3 in DNA: TGTGCCTGGAGAAGCCCGGGCAATCAGCCCCAGCATTTT.

The chain has TRBV6-1 and TRBJ2-1; D possibly corresponds to TRBD1 (5 bases). The CDR3 has 17 residues. V was cut by 0 bases and J by 5 bases, with 17 bases left in between. The germline V gene has CDR1 MNHNS and CDR2 SASEGT. The CDR3 here is CASSEALPGSLNNEQFF. CDR3 coding DNA: TGTGCCAGCAGTGAAGCGCTGCCAGGGTCCCTTAACAATGAGCAGTTCTTC.

The V call is TRBV4-2, the J call TRBJ2-5; D unclear. Per the germline V gene, CDR1 is LGHNA and CDR2 is YNFKEQ. V was trimmed by 0 bases and J by 7 bases, leaving 9 bases between them. The CDR3 runs to 13 residues. The CDR3 nucleotides are TGTGCCAGCAGCCAAGACCCCGAGGCGACCCAGTACTTC. Its translation: CASSQDPEATQYF.

This chain connects TRBV3-1 (or the pseudogene TRBV3-2) to TRBJ2-7; D gene ambiguous. The CDR3 covers 14 residues. Germline CDR1 and CDR2: LGHDT and YNNKEL (reference sequence). Trimming took off 0 bases at V and 4 bases at J, with 10 bases between the two ends. The CDR3 DNA follows: TGTGCCAGCAGCCAAGATAACAGACGATACGAGCAGTACTTC. This gives the protein CASSQDNRRYEQYF.

A few counts support this clone. As DNA, the CDR3 is TGTGCCAGCAGCTCGTTAGCGGGAGTTGGGGAGCAGTTCTTC. Translated: CASSSLAGVGEQFF. The gene calls are TRBV7-2 and TRBJ2-1; 9 nucleotides match TRBD2. V trimming: 4 bases; J trimming: 10 bases; junction bases outside the gene matches: 8. The CDR3 is made up of 14 amino acids. Germline V gene data show CDR1 as SGHTA and CDR2 as FQGNSA.

V and J are TRBV7-2 and TRBJ1-2; D ambiguous. The CDR3 is made up of 14 amino acids. With 2 bases removed from V and 6 bases from J, the gap between germline ends came to 13 bases. The germline V gene has CDR1 SGHTA and CDR2 FQGNSA. The CDR3 is CASSLSAVSNGYTF. Here the CDR3 DNA reads TGTGCCAGCAGCTTATCCGCGGTTTCGAATGGCTACACCTTC.

The J gene is TRBJ2-2, the V gene TRBV28, with TRBD1 matching 7 bases. Germline values: CDR1 MDHEN, CDR2 SYDVKM. With V trimmed by 5 bases and J by 0 bases, 9 bases remained unmatched. The CDR3 is made up of 17 amino acids. CDR3 region: CASSPSPGTANTGELFF. CDR3 DNA: TGTGCCAGCAGTCCTAGTCCCGGGACAGCGAACACCGGGGAGCTGTTTTTT.

This clone was recorded once. The chain links TRBV27 to TRBJ2-7; 7 bases line up with TRBD1. Germline assignment: CDR1 MNHEY and CDR2 SMNVEV (reference sequence). This CDR3 has 14 amino acids. Germline trimming cut 4 bases from V and 4 bases from J; bases unmatched to any gene: 7. CDR3 sequence: CASSSSRGWYEQYF. The CDR3, as DNA: TGTGCCAGCAGTTCCTCCAGGGGGTGGTACGAGCAGTACTTC.

This rearrangement joins TRBV9 to TRBJ1-5; 7 nucleotides line up with TRBD1. V lost 4 bases to trimming and J lost 5 bases; unmatched junction nucleotides: 6. The CDR3 covers 14 residues. Germline V gene data show CDR1 as SGDLS and CDR2 as YYNGEE. CDR3: CASSRDSKDQPQHF. The CDR3 DNA is TGTGCCAGCAGCCGGGACAGTAAAGATCAGCCCCAGCATTTT.

The genes are TRBV7-3 and TRBJ2-3; TRBD2 aligns across 7 bases. The CDR3 loop spans 16 amino acids. CDR1 is SGHTA, CDR2 FQGTGA, per germline. Germline trimming cut 5 bases from V and 2 bases from J; bases unmatched to any gene: 10. The CDR3 nucleotides are TGTGCCAGCAGCCCGCAAAGCGGGGTATACACAGATACGCAGTATTTT. This sequence encodes CASSPQSGVYTDTQYF.

This clone has a single count. The chain joins TRBV7-2 to TRBJ2-3; 9 bases map to TRBD2. Trimming took 3 bases from V and 6 from J; bases not matched to a gene: 4. Germline V CDR1 and CDR2: SGHTA, FQGNSA. The CDR3 is made up of 14 amino acids. The CDR3 loop reads CASSLAGGVDTQYF. DNA for the CDR3: TGTGCCAGCAGCTTGGCGGGGGGGGTGGATACGCAGTATTTT. The complete variable domain, with remaining parts taken from reference TRBV7-2 and TRBJ2-3, reads GAGVSQSPSNKVTEKGKDVELRCDPISGHTALYWYRQSLGQGLEFLIYFQGNSAPDKSGLPSDRFSAERTGGSVSTLTIQRTQQEDSAVYLCASSLAGGVDTQYFGPGTRLTVL.

The genes are TRBV27 and TRBJ1-6; TRBD1 matches 8 bases. Trimming removed 10 bases from V and 10 bases from J; junction bases left unmatched: 15. The germline V gene encodes CDR1 MNHEY and CDR2 SMNVEV (reference sequence). CDR3 length equals 15 residues. The CDR3 sequence: CATGSLDRGRSPLHF. DNA of the CDR3: TGTGCCACCGGTTCACTAGACAGGGGCAGGTCACCCCTCCACTTT.

The genes are TRBV7-9 and TRBJ2-3; no definite D call. The germline gives CDR1 SEHNR, CDR2 FQNEAQ (reference sequence). V was clipped by 5 bases and J by 1 base, with 16 bases between them. This CDR3 has 16 residues. This CDR3 is CASSLGFLGRTDTQYF. For the CDR3, the DNA is TGTGCCAGCAGCCTAGGGTTCCTAGGCCGCACAGATACGCAGTATTTT.

The chain recombines TRBV3-1 (or the pseudogene TRBV3-2) with TRBJ1-6; the D is unclear. V lost 2 bases to trimming and J lost 14 bases, with 4 bases between them. The CDR3 is 10 amino acids. Per the germline V gene, CDR1 is LGHDT and CDR2 is YNNKEL (reference sequence). For the CDR3, the DNA is TGTGCCAGCAGCCAACCATCCCTCCACTTT. It translates to CASSQPSLHF.

The chain recombines TRBV10-1 with TRBJ2-7; 10 nucleotides match TRBD1. The CDR3 length is 17 residues. The germline V gene encodes CDR1 WNHNN and CDR2 SYGVQD (reference sequence). With 6 bases clipped from V and 5 bases from J, the junction kept 16 bases outside the gene matches. CDR3 coding DNA: TGCGCCAGCAGCTACTACACTCCGGGACAGGGGTTCCACGAGCAGTACTTC. Protein sequence: CASSYYTPGQGFHEQYF.

This sequence joins TRBV27 and TRBJ2-7, with TRBD1 identical over 9 bases. Germline V gene sequence: CDR1 MNHEY, CDR2 SMNVEV (reference sequence). The V segment lost 7 bases and the J segment 4 bases; nucleotides outside the gene matches: 8. There are 14 residues in the CDR3. CDR3 coding DNA: TGTGCCAGCACCCGTAGGACAGGGGAATACGAGCAGTACTTC. It is translated as CASTRRTGEYEQYF.

The chain recombines TRBV3-1 (or the pseudogene TRBV3-2) with TRBJ1-3, with D possibly being TRBD1 (5 bases). This CDR3 has 13 amino acids. The germline gives CDR1 LGHDT, CDR2 YNNKEL (reference sequence). Between the trimmed V and J ends, which lost 0 bases and 7 bases, there was a span of 7 bases. Here the CDR3 DNA reads TGTGCCAGCAGCCAAGATCGGGGGAACACCATATATTTT. Protein: CASSQDRGNTIYF.

The chain is built from TRBV6-6 and TRBJ1-2, with a weak D call TRBD1 (5 bases). This CDR3 has 14 residues. The V end was cut by 5 bases, the J end by 3 bases, with 13 bases between. Germline CDR1 MNHNY, CDR2 SVGAGI (reference sequence). CDR3 nucleotide sequence: TGTGCCAGCAGTCGCTCGACAGTTTACTATGGCTACACCTTC. It translates to CASSRSTVYYGYTF.

The CDR3 here is CASSRTGWEETQYF. The DNA of the CDR3 is TGTGCCAGCAGTCGGACAGGGTGGGAAGAGACCCAGTACTTC. This rearrangement joins TRBV27 to TRBJ2-5, with 8 bases fitting TRBD1. CDR1 is MNHEY, CDR2 SMNVEV, per germline (reference sequence). This CDR3 contains 14 residues. V shed 5 bases and J 3 bases; nucleotides not matched to a gene: 5.

The chain recombines TRBV3-1 (or the pseudogene TRBV3-2) with TRBJ1-1, with D possibly matching TRBD1 (6 bases). In germline, CDR1 is LGHDT, CDR2 YNNKEL (reference sequence). This CDR3 spans 14 amino acids. V lost 4 bases to trimming and J lost 0 bases, with 9 bases between them. The CDR3, as DNA: TGTGCCAGCAGCCCGGGACAATTGAACACTGAAGCTTTCTTT. It yields the protein CASSPGQLNTEAFF.

The chain links TRBV30 to TRBJ1-5; D unclear. There are 12 residues in the CDR3. CDR1 is GTSNPN and CDR2 is SVGIG in the germline V gene (reference sequence). The CDR3 here is CAANFPPGPQHF. CDR3 nucleotide sequence: TGTGCAGCTAACTTCCCCCCTGGGCCCCAGCATTTT.

The V gene is TRBV6-5, the J gene TRBJ2-7, with 7 bases that match TRBD1. Germline V lookup: CDR1 MNHEY, CDR2 SVGAGI. The CDR3 has 15 residues. J was trimmed by 6 bases and V by 6 bases; bases with no gene match: 14. The CDR3 DNA reads as TGTGCCAGCAGGCGAGATACTATGACAGGGAGCGAGCAGTACTTC. Translating gives CASRRDTMTGSEQYF.

This clone was found a few times. The chain is built from TRBV25-1 and TRBJ2-3, with 8 bases aligning to TRBD1. V shed 5 bases and J 2 bases; nucleotides not matched to a gene: 6. In germline, CDR1 is MGHDK, CDR2 SYGVNS. This CDR3 spans 15 amino acids. The CDR3 bases are TGTGCCAGCAGTCCCGGACAGGGATTCACAGATACGCAGTATTTT. As protein: CASSPGQGFTDTQYF.

This clone was seen only once. The chain is built from TRBV7-2 and TRBJ1-1; D not certain. This CDR3 is 13 amino acids long. V lost 2 bases and J lost 5, with 9 bases in between. Germline CDR1 and CDR2: SGHTA and FQGNSA. CDR3 sequence: CASSLSAGTEAFF. Here the CDR3 DNA reads TGTGCCAGCAGCTTATCGGCGGGAACTGAAGCTTTCTTT.

In this sample, this clone turned up once. The gene calls are TRBV5-6 and TRBJ2-1; 14 positions match TRBD2. This CDR3 has 17 residues. Germline CDR1 reads SGHDT; CDR2 reads YYEEEE. Trimming took 3 bases from V and 2 from J; bases not matched to a gene: 4. The DNA of the CDR3 is TGTGCCAGCAGCTCGACTAGCGGGGGGGCTACCTACAATGAGCAGTTCTTC. Encoded protein: CASSSTSGGATYNEQFF.

The CDR3 nucleotides are TGTGCCAGCAGCTTAGCGGGAGGGCCGGGGGAGCAGTACTTC. It specifies CASSLAGGPGEQYF. The V call is TRBV7-3, the J call TRBJ2-7; TRBD2 agrees at 9 bases. V trimming: 2 bases; J trimming: 7 bases; junction bases outside the gene matches: 6. Germline V lookup: CDR1 SGHTA, CDR2 FQGTGA. This CDR3 is 14 amino acids long.

This clone has only one observation. The chain carries TRBV7-3 and TRBJ1-6, with 7 bases fitting TRBD1. V lost 5 bases and J lost 7; bases outside the gene matches: 5. CDR1 is SGHTA and CDR2 is FQGTGA in the germline V gene. CDR3 size: 14 residues. The CDR3 protein is CASSLTGTNSPLHF. For the CDR3, the DNA is TGTGCCAGCAGCCTGACAGGGACCAATTCACCCCTCCACTTT.

CDR3 DNA sequence: TGTGCCAGCAGTGAAGGGTGGGGGACAGGGGTTAACATTCAGTACTTC. Its translation is CASSEGWGTGVNIQYF. The chain has TRBV6-1 and TRBJ2-4; 10 positions agree with TRBD1. Trimming took 1 base from V and 7 from J; bases not matched to a gene: 7. CDR3 length: 16 residues. From germline, CDR1 is MNHNS and CDR2 SASEGT.

The chain links TRBV9 to TRBJ2-2; TRBD2 aligns across 14 bases. From germline, CDR1 is SGDLS and CDR2 YYNGEE. The ends lost 4 bases at V and 4 bases at J; junction bases unmatched: 6. The CDR3 loop spans 17 amino acids. The CDR3 DNA reads TGTGCCAGCAGCCGACTAGCGGGGGGGCGTAGCACCGGGGAGCTGTTTTTT. Its protein product is CASSRLAGGRSTGELFF.

This chain uses TRBV18 with TRBJ2-5; 9 bases map to TRBD2. CDR3 size: 15 residues. V shed 8 bases and J 2 bases; nucleotides not matched to a gene: 9. Germline loops: CDR1 KGHSH, CDR2 LQKENI. CDR3 loop: CASRHRTSEQETQYF. The DNA of the CDR3 is TGTGCCAGCCGACACCGGACTAGCGAACAAGAGACCCAGTACTTC. The full variable domain, completed using reference TRBV18 and TRBJ2-5, is NAGVMQNPRHLVRRRGQEARLRCSPMKGHSHVYWYRQLPEEGLKFMVYLQKENIIDESGMPKERFSAEFPKEGPSILRIQQVVRGDSAAYFCASRHRTSEQETQYFGPGTRLLVL.

V is TRBV30 and J is TRBJ1-1; no firm D call. The CDR3 extends over 11 amino acids. Per germline, CDR1 GTSNPN and CDR2 SVGIG (reference sequence). Trimming removed 5 bases at V and 5 bases at J, with 9 bases between. The CDR3 DNA reads as TGTGCCTGGTTTCCGAGGACTGAAGCTTTCTTT. It specifies CAWFPRTEAFF.